Shown below are 2 T cell receptor beta chains from a single sample sequenced in a study of technical replicates of blood from several donors. Some clones are missing from TCRdb's copy, which holds only in-frame ones; the method was immunoSEQ multiplex PCR. Of about 94,000 clones listed, 90% to 97% are singletons. The sequenced sample consisted of T cells isolated from PBMCs. The receptors here all came from a human donor in good health.

A single count supports this clone. The chain carries TRBV29-1 and TRBJ2-7; 8 bases are shared with TRBD1. Germline V lookup: CDR1 SQVTM, CDR2 ANQGSEA. The V segment lost 6 bases and the J segment 1 base; nucleotides outside the gene matches: 8. The CDR3 is 14 residues long. The CDR3 is CSVQGHRGSYEQYF. The DNA for the CDR3 is TGCAGCGTACAAGGGCACAGGGGGTCCTACGAGCAGTACTTC.

This chain joins TRBV30 and TRBJ2-3, with a tentative D call TRBD1 (5 bases). CDR3 length: 16 amino acids. Trimming cost V 1 base and J 2 bases, with 16 bases left between them. Germline V gene lookup returns CDR1 GTSNPN and CDR2 SVGIG (reference sequence). The CDR3 reads CAWSAPPQALTDTQYF. The CDR3, as DNA: TGTGCCTGGAGTGCCCCCCCACAGGCCCTCACAGATACGCAGTATTTT.